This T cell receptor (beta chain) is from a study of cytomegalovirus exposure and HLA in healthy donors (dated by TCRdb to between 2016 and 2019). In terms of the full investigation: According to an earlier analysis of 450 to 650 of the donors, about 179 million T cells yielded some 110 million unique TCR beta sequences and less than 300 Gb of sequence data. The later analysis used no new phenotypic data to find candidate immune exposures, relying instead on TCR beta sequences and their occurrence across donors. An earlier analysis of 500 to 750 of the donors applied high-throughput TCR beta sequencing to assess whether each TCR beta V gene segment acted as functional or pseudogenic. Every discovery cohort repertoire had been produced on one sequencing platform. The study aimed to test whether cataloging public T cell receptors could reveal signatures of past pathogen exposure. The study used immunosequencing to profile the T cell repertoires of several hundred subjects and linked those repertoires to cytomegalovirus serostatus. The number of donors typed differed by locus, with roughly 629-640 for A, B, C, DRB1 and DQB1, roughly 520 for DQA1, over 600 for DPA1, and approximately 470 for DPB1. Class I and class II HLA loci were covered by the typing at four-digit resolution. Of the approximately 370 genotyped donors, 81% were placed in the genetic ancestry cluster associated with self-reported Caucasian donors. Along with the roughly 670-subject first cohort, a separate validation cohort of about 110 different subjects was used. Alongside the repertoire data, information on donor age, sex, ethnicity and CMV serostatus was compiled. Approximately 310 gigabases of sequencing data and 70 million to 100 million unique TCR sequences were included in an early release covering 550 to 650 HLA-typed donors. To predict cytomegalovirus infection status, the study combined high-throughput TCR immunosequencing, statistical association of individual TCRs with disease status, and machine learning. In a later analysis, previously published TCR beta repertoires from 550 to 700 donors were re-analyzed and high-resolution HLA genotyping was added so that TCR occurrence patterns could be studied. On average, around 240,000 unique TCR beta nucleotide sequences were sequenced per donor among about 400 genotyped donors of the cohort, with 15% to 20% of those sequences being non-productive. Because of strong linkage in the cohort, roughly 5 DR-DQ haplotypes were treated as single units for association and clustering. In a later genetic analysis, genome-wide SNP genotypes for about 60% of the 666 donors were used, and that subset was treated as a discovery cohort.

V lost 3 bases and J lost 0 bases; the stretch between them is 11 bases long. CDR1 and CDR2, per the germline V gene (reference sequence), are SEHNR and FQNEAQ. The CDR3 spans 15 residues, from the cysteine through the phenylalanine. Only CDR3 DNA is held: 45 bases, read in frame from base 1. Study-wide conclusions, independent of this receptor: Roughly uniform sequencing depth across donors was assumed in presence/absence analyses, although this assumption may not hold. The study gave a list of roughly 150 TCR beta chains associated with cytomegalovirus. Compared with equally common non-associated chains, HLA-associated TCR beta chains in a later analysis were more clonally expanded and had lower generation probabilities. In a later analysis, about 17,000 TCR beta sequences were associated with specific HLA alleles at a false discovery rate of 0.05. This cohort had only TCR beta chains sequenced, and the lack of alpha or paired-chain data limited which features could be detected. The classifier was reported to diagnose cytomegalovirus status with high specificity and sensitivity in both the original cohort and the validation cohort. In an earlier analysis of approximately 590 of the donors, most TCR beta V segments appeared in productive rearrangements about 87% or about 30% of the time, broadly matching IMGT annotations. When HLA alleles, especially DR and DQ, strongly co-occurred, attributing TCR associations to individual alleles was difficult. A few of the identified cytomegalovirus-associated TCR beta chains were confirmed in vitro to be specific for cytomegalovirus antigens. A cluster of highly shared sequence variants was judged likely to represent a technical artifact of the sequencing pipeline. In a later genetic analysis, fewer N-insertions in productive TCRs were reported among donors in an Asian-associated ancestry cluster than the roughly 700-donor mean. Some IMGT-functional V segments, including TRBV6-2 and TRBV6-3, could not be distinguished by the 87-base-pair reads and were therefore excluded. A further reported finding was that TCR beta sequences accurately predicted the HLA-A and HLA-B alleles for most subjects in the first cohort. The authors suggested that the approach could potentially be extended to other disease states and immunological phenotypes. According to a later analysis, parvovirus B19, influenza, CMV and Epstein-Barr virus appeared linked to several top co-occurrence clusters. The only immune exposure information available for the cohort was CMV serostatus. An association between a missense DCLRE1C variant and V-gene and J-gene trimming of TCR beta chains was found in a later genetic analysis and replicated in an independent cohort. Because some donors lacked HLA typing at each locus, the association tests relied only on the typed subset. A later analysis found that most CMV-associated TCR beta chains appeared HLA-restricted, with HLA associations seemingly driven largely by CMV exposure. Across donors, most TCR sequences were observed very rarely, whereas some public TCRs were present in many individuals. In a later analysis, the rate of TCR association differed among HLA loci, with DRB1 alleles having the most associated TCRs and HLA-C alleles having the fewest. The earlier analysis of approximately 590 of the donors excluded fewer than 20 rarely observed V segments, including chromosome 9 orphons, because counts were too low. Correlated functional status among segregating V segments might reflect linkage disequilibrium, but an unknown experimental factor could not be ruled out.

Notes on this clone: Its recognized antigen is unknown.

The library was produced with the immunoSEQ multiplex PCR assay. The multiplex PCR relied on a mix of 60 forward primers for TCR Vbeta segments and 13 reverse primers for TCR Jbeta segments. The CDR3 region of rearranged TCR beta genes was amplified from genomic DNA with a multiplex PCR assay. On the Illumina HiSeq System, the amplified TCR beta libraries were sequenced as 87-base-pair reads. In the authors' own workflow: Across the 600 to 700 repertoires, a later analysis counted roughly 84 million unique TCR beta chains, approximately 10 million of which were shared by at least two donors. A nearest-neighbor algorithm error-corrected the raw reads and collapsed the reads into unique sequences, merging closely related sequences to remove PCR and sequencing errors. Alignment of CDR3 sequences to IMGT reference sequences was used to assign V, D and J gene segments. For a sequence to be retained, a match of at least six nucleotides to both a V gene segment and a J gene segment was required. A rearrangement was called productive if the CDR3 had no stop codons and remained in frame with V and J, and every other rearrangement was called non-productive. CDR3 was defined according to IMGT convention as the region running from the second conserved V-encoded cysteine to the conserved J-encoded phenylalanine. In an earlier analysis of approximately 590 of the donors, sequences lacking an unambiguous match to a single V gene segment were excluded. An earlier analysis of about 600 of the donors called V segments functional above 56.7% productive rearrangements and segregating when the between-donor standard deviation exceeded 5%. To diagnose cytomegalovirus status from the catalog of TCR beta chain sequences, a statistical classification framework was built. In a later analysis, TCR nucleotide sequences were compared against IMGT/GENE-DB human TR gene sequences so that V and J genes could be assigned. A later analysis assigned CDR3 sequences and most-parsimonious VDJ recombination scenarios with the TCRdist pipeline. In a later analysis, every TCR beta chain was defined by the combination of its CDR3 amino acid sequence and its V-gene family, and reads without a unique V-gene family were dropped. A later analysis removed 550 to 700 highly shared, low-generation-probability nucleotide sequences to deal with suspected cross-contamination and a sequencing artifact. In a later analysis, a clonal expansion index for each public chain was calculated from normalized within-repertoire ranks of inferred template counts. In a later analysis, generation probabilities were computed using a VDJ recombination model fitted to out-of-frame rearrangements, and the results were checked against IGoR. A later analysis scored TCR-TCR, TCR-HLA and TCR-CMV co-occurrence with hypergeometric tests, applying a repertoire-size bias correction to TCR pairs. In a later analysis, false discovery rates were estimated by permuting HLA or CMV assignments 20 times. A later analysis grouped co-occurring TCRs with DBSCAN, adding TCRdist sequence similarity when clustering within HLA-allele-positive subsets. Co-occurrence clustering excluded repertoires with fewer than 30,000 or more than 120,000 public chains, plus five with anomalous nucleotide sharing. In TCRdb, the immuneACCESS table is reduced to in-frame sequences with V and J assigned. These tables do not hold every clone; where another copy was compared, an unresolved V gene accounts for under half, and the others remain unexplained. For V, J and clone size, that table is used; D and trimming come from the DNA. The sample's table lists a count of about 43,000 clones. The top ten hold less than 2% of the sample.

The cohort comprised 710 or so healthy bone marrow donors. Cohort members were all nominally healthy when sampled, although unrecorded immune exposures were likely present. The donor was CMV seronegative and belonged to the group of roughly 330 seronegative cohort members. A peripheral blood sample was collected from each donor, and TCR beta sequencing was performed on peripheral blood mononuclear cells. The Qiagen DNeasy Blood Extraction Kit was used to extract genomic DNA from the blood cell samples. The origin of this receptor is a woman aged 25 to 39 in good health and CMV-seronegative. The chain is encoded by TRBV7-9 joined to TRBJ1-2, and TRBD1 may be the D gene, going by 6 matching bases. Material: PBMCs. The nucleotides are TGTGCCAGCAGCTTTACGGGGGGCCCTAACTATGGCTACACCTTC. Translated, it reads CASSFTGGPNYGYTF. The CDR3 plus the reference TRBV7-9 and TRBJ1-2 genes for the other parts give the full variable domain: DTGVSQNPRHKITKRGQNVTFRCDPISEHNRLYWYRQTLGQGPEFLTYFQNEAQLEKSRLLSDRFSAERPKGSFSTLEIQRTEQGDSAMYLCASSFTGGPNYGYTFGSGTRLTVV.